This T cell receptor (beta chain) was identified in a study of T-cell reconstitution after alpha-beta-depleted transplantation in children. The CDR3 has 14 amino acids. V lost 5 bases, J lost 5 bases, and 13 bases lay in between. The sample holds a few counts of this clonotype. A TCRbeta library incorporating unique molecular identifiers was prepared. TCRdb re-called the PCR reads with MiXCR, one entry per CDR3 protein. This table holds some 500,000 distinct CDR3 sequences, approximately 20% found once. The sequencing here drew on PBMCs from the stem cell graft donor, taken from the stem cell graft. This clonotype originated in a human donor who donated a stem cell graft to a child with acute lymphoblastic leukemia. The chain links TRBV12-3 or TRBV12-4 to TRBJ2-1; maybe TRBD2 (6 bases). CDR3 bases: TGTGCCAGCAGTGGGGTAGCGGCGAACAATGAGCAGTTCTTC. This codes for CASSGVAANNEQFF.